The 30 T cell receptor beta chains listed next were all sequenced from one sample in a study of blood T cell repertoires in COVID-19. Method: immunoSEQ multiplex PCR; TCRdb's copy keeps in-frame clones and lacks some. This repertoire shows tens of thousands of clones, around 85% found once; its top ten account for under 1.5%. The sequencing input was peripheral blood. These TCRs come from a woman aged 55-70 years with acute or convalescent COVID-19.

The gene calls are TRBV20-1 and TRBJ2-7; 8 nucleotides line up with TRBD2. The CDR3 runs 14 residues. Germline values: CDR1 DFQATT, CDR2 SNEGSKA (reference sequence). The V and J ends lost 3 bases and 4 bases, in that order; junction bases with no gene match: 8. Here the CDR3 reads CSASVPTGGYEQYF. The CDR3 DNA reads TGCAGTGCTAGTGTCCCAACGGGAGGGTACGAGCAGTACTTC.

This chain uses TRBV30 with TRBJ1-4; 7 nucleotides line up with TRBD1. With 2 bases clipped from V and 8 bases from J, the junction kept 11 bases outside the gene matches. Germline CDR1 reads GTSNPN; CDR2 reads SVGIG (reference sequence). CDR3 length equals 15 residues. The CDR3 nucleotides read TGTGCCTGGAGTATCCAAGGGGGCCGGGGGGAAAAACTGTTTTTT. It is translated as CAWSIQGGRGEKLFF.

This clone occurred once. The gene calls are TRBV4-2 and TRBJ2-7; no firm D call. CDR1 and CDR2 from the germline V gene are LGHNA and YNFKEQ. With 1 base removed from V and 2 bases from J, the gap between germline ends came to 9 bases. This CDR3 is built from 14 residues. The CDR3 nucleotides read TGTGCCAGCAGCCAAGGTCTAGTCGCCTACGAGCAGTACTTC. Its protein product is CASSQGLVAYEQYF.

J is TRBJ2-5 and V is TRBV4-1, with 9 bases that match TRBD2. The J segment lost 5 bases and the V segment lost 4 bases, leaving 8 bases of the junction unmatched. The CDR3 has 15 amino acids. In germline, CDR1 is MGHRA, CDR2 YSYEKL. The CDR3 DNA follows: TGCGCCAGCAGCCTTCTAGCGGGAATGGGGGAGACCCAGTACTTC. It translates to CASSLLAGMGETQYF.

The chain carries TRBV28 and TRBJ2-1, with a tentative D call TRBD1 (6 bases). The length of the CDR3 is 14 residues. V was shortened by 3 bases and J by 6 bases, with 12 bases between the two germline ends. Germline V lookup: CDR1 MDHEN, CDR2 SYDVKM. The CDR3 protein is CASSFLGQTNEQFF. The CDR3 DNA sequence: TGTGCCAGCAGTTTTTTGGGACAAACCAATGAGCAGTTCTTC.

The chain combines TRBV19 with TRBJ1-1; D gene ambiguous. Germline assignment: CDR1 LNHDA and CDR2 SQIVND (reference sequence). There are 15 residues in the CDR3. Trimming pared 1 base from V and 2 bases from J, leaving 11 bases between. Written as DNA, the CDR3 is TGTGCCAGTAGTATAGTCTTACAGTCAAACACTGAAGCTTTCTTT. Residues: CASSIVLQSNTEAFF.

CDR3 amino acids: CASSHEVNTEAFF. The CDR3 DNA reads as TGTGCCAGCAGCCACGAGGTGAACACTGAAGCTTTCTTT. This chain uses TRBV4-2 with TRBJ1-1; D ambiguous. The CDR3 covers 13 residues. V lost 3 bases and J lost 0, with 5 bases in between. Germline CDR1 LGHNA, CDR2 YNFKEQ.

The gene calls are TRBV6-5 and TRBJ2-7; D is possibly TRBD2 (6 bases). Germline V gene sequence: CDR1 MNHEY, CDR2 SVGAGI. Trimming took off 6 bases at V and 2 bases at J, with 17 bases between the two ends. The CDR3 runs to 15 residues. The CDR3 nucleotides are TGTGCCAGCAGCAACAAGCAGGGCGGGACCTACGAGCAGTACTTC. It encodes CASSNKQGGTYEQYF.

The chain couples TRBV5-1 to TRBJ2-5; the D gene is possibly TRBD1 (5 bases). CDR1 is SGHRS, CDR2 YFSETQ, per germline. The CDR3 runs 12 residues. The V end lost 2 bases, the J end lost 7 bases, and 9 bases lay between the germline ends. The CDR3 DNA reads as TGCGCCAGCAGCTTATCAACAGGGACCCAGTACTTC. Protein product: CASSLSTGTQYF. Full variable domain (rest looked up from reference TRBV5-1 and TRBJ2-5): KAGVTQTPRYLIKTRGQQVTLSCSPISGHRSVSWYQQTPGQGLQFLFEYFSETQRNKGNFPGRFSGRQFSNSRSEMNVSTLELGDSALYLCASSLSTGTQYFGPGTRLLVL.

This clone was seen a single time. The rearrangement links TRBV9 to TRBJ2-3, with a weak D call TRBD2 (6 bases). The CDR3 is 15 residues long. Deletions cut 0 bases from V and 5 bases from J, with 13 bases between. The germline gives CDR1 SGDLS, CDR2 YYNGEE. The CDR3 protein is CASSVGAGVGDTQYF. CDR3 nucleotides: TGTGCCAGCAGCGTAGGAGCGGGCGTGGGAGATACGCAGTATTTT.

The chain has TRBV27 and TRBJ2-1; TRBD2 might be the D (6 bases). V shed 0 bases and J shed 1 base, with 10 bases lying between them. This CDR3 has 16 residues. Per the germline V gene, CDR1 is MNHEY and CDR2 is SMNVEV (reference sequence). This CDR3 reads CASSLSSLASYNEQFF. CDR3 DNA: TGTGCCAGCAGTTTATCGTCGCTAGCGTCCTACAATGAGCAGTTCTTC.

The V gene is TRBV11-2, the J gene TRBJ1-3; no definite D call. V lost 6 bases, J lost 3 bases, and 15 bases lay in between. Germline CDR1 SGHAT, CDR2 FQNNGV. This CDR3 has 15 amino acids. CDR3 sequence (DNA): TGTGCCAGCAGATCATTCCGCGTTGGTGGAAACACCATATATTTT. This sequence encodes CASRSFRVGGNTIYF.

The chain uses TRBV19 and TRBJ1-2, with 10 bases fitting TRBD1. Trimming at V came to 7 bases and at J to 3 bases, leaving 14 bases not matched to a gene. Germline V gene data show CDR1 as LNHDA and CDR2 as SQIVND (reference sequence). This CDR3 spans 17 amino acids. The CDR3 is CASTRPGDRGRDYGYTF. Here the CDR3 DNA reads TGTGCCAGTACCCGACCGGGTGACAGGGGGCGCGACTATGGCTACACCTTC.

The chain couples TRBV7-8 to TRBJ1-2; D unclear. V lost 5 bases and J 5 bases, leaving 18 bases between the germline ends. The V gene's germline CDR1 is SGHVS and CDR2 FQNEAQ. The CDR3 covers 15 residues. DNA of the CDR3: TGTGCCAGCAGCCGAGCCACTTCCGGAGAATATGGCTACACCTTC. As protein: CASSRATSGEYGYTF.

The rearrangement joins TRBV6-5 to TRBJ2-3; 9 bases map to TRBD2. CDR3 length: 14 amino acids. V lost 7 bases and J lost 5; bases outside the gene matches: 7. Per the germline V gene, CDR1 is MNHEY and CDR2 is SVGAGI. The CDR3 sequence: CASILAGAKDTQYF. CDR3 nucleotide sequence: TGTGCCAGCATATTAGCGGGGGCCAAAGATACGCAGTATTTT.

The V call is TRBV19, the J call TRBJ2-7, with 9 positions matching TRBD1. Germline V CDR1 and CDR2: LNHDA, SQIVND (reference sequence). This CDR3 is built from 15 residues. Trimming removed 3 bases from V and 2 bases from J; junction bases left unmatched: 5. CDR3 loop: CASSMGQGPAYEQYF. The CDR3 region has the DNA TGTGCCAGTAGTATGGGACAGGGACCGGCCTACGAGCAGTACTTC. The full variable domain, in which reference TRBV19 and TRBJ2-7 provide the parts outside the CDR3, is DGGITQSPKYLFRKEGQNVTLSCEQNLNHDAMYWYRQDPGQGLRLIYYSQIVNDFQKGDIAEGYSVSREKKESFPLTVTSAQKNPTAFYLCASSMGQGPAYEQYFGPGTRLTVT.

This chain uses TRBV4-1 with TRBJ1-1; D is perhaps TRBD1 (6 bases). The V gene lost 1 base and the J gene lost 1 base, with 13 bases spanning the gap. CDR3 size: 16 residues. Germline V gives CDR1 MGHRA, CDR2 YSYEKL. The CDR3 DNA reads TGCGCCAGCAGCCAAGTTACAGGGATGGGGAACACTGAAGCTTTCTTT. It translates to CASSQVTGMGNTEAFF.

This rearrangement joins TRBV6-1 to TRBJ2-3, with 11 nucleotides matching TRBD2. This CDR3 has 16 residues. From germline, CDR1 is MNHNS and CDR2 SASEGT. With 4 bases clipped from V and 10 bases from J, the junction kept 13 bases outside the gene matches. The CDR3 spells CASSAISGRARGAQYF. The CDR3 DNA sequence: TGTGCCAGCAGTGCCATTAGCGGGAGGGCCAGGGGAGCGCAGTATTTT.

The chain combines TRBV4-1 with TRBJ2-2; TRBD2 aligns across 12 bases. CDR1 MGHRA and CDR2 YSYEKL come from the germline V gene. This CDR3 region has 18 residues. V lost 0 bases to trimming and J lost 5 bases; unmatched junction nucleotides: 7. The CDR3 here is CASSQDPSGRAKTGELFF. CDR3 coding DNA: TGCGCCAGCAGCCAAGACCCTAGCGGGAGGGCCAAGACCGGGGAGCTGTTTTTT.

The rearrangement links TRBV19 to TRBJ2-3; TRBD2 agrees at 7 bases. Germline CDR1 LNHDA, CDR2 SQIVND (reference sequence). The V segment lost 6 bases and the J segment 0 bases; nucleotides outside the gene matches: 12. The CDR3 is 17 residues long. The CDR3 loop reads CASSLMNPAGSTDTQYF. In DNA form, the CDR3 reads TGTGCCAGTAGCCTAATGAACCCAGCGGGGAGCACAGATACGCAGTATTTT.

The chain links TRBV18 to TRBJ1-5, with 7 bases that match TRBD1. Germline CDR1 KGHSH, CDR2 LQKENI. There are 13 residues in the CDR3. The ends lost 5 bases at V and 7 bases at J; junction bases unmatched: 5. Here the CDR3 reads CASSADRTQPQHF. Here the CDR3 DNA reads TGTGCCAGCTCAGCGGACAGGACCCAGCCCCAGCATTTT.

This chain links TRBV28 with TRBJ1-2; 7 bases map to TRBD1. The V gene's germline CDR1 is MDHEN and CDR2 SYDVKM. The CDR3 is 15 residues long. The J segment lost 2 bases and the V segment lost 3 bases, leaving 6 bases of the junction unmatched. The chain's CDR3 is CASSLAGQNNYGYTF. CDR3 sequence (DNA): TGTGCCAGCAGTTTGGCGGGACAGAACAACTATGGCTACACCTTC.

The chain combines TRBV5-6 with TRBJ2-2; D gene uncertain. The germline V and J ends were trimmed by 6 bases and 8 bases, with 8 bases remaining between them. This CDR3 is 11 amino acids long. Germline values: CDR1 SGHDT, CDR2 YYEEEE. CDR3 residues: CASTSAGELFF. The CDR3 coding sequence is TGTGCCAGCACCTCCGCGGGGGAGCTGTTTTTT. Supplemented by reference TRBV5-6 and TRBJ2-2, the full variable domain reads DAGVTQSPTHLIKTRGQQVTLRCSPKSGHDTVSWYQQALGQGPQFIFQYYEEEERQRGNFPDRFSGHQFPNYSSELNVNALLLGDSALYLCASTSAGELFFGEGSRLTVL.

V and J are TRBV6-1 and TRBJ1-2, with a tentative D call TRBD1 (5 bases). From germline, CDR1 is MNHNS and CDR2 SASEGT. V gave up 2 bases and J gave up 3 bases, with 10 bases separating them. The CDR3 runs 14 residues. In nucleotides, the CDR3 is TGTGCCAGCAGTGAAAGGGGAGGGTACTATGGCTACACCTTC. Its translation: CASSERGGYYGYTF.

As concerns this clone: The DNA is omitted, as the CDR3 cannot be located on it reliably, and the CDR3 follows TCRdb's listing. The CDR3 protein is CASILGGRLGPEQFF. The chain carries TRBV2 and TRBJ2-1; the table's TRBD2 call for D was not verified on the DNA. Inclusive of both ends, the CDR3 amounts to 15 amino acids. Germline V gene sequence: CDR1 SNHLY, CDR2 FYNNEI.

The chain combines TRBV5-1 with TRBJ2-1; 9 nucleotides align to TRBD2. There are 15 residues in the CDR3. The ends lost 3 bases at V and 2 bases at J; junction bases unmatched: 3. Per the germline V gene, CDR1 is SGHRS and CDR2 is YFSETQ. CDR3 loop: CASSSSGDTYNEQFF. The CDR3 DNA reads TGCGCCAGCAGCTCTAGCGGGGATACCTACAATGAGCAGTTCTTC.

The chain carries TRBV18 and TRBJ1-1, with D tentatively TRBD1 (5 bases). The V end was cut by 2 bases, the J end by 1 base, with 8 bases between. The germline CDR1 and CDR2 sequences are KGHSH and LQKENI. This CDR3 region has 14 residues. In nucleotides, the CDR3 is TGTGCCAGCTCACCAATAACAGGGAACACTGAAGCTTTCTTT. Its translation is CASSPITGNTEAFF.

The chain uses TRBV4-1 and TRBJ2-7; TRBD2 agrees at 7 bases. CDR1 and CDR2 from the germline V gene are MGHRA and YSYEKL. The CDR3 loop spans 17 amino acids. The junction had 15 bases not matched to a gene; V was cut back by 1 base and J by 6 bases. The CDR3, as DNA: TGCGCCAGCAGCCAAGGGGGGGGACGTAGGGCCTCGAGCGAGCAGTACTTC. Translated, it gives CASSQGGGRRASSEQYF.

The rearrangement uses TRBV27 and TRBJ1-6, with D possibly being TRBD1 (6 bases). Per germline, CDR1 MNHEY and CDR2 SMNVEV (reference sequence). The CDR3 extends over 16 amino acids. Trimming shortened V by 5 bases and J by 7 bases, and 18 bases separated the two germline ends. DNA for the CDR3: TGTGCCAGCAGTCACCGCCGGACAGATCGGAATTCACCCCTCCACTTT. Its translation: CASSHRRTDRNSPLHF.

The CDR3 DNA reads as TGTGCCAGCAGTGAATACTTAGGAGCCTCTGGAAACACCATATATTTT. This sequence encodes CASSEYLGASGNTIYF. V is TRBV6-1 and J is TRBJ1-3; D not certain. CDR3 length: 16 residues. Germline assignment: CDR1 MNHNS and CDR2 SASEGT. Trimming removed 2 bases at V and 0 bases at J, with 11 bases between.